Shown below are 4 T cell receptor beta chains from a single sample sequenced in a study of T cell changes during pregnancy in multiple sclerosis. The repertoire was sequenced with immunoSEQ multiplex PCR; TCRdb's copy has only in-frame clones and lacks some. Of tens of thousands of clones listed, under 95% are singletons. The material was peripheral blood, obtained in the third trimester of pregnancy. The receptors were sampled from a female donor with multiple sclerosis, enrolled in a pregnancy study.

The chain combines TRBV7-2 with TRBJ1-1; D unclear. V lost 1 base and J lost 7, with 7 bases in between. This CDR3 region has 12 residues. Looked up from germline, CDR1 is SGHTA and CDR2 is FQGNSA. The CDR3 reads CASSLDGHEAFF. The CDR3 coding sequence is TGTGCCAGCAGCTTAGATGGGCATGAAGCTTTCTTT.

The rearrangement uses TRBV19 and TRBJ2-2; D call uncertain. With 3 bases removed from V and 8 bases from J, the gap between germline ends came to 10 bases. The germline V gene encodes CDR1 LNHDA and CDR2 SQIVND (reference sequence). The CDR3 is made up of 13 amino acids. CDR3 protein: CASSMGPVGELFF. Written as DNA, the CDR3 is TGTGCCAGTAGTATGGGCCCCGTGGGGGAGCTGTTTTTT.

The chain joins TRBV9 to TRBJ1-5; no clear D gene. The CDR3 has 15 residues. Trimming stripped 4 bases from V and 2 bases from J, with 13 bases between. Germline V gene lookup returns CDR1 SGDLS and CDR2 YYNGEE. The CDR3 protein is CASSPSGLGNQPQHF. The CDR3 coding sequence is TGTGCCAGCAGCCCTAGCGGGTTGGGCAATCAGCCCCAGCATTTT.

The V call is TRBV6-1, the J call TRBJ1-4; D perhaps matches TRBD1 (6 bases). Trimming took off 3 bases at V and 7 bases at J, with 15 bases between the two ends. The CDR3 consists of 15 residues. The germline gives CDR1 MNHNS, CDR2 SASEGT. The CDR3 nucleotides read TGTGCCAGCAGTGAGAACAGGGAGGGGAGTGAAAAACTGTTTTTT. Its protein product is CASSENREGSEKLFF.